Each of the 28 T cell receptor beta chains below was sequenced from the same sample in a study of T cells in Graves' hyperthyroidism and ophthalmopathy. What was amplified from RNA transcripts were TCR beta CDR3 regions. Carried out on the TCR CDR3, a first-round RT-PCR used the HTBI primer set. TCRdb passed the multiplex PCR reads through MiXCR, listing each CDR3 protein once. In the table there are fewer than 550,000 distinct CDR3 sequences, around a quarter of which are singletons. The specimen sequenced was blood. The receptor source for this set is a woman in her 30s with Graves' ophthalmopathy.

This chain links TRBV7-8 with TRBJ2-1; TRBD2 matches at 8 bases. V dropped 1 base and J dropped 4; count of bases not matched to a gene: 3. The CDR3 is made up of 15 amino acids. Germline V gives CDR1 SGHVS, CDR2 FQNEAQ. CDR3 bases: TGTGCCAGCAGCTTAGTCGGGGGGGATTACAATGAGCAGTTCTTC. It translates to CASSLVGGDYNEQFF.

This clonotype was observed at least ten times. This chain connects TRBV27 to TRBJ1-1, with a weak D call TRBD1 (5 bases). The CDR3 contains 13 residues. Between the trimmed V and J ends, which lost 5 bases and 7 bases, there was a span of 14 bases. Germline-derived CDR1 and CDR2 are MNHEY and SMNVEV (reference sequence). CDR3 in amino acids: CASSESGKVEAFF. The CDR3 region has the DNA TGTGCCAGCAGTGAGTCAGGGAAGGTTGAAGCTTTCTTT.

This clonotype was seen a single time. One junction end does not reproduce the germline sequence, and a read error may be involved. This rearrangement joins TRBV28 to TRBJ2-7; D remains unclear. The CDR3 is 13 amino acids. CDR1 and CDR2 (germline): MDHEN, SYDVKM. For the CDR3, the DNA is TGTACCAGCAGTTTAGGTCTATCCTACGAGCAGTACTTC. Protein sequence: CTSSLGLSYEQYF. The complete variable domain, with remaining parts taken from reference TRBV28 and TRBJ2-7, reads DVKVTQSSRYLVKRTGEKVFLECVQDMDHENMFWYRQDPGLGLRLIYFSYDVKMKEKGDIPEGYSVSREKKERFSLILESASTNQTSMYLCTSSLGLSYEQYFGPGTRLTVT.

This clonotype was observed a handful of times. The CDR3 sequence: CAWSGGIQETQYF. CDR3 nucleotide sequence: TGTGCCTGGTCGGGGGGAATCCAAGAGACCCAGTACTTC. The rearrangement links TRBV30 to TRBJ2-5, with 7 bases identical to TRBD2. The CDR3 runs 13 residues. From germline, CDR1 is GTSNPN and CDR2 SVGIG (reference sequence). The V segment lost 5 bases and the J segment 1 base; nucleotides outside the gene matches: 4.

This clonotype was seen many times. V is TRBV28 and J is TRBJ1-1; D is undetermined. CDR3 size: 15 residues. Trimming removed 6 bases from V and 3 bases from J, with 17 bases in between. Germline CDR1 and CDR2: MDHEN and SYDVKM. The CDR3 DNA follows: TGTGCCAGCAGGAGGTTTGTTAGGAGGTACACTGAAGCTTTCTTT. Residues: CASRRFVRRYTEAFF.

This clonotype was detected a few times. V and J are TRBV6-1 and TRBJ1-2; tentative D call: TRBD1 (5 bases). The germline V and J ends were trimmed by 6 bases and 0 bases, with 17 bases remaining between them. The CDR3 totals 16 residues. CDR1 is MNHNS and CDR2 is SASEGT in the germline V gene. CDR3 sequence: CASRLSHAGSNYGYTF. The DNA of the CDR3 is TGTGCCAGCAGACTCAGTCACGCAGGGTCTAACTATGGCTACACCTTC.

This clonotype was observed a handful of times. This chain links TRBV10-1 with TRBJ2-3; D remains unclear. In germline, CDR1 is WNHNN, CDR2 SYGVQD (reference sequence). The CDR3 spans 14 residues. Trimming took 0 bases from V and 6 from J, leaving 10 bases between them. The CDR3: CASSESNFQDTQYF. The CDR3 region has the DNA TGCGCCAGCAGTGAGTCGAATTTCCAGGATACGCAGTATTTT.

This clonotype was detected many times. This sequence joins TRBV20-1 and TRBJ1-2; 8 nucleotides align to TRBD1. V dropped 4 bases and J dropped 6; count of bases not matched to a gene: 10. The CDR3 loop spans 14 amino acids. The V gene's germline CDR1 is DFQATT and CDR2 SNEGSKA (reference sequence). In DNA, the CDR3 is TGCAGTGCTAAACGGACAGGGAAAGACGATGGCTACACCTTC. Its translation is CSAKRTGKDDGYTF.

Remarks on this clonotype: At one of its ends the junction is not consistent with the germline gene, which may arise from a read error. This chain connects TRBV15 to TRBJ2-5, with 12 bases identical to TRBD2. This CDR3 contains 16 residues. Germline CDR1 LNHNV, CDR2 YYDKDF (reference sequence). CDR3 in DNA: TGTGTCACCAGCAGCCGACTAGCGGGGGCGGGGGAGACCCAGTACTTC. Residues: CVTSSRLAGAGETQYF.

This clonotype has at least ten counts. The chain links TRBV2 to TRBJ2-5; TRBD2 matches 14 bases. Germline V gene lookup returns CDR1 SNHLY and CDR2 FYNNEI. Trimming cost V 4 bases and J 1 base; bases outside gene matches: 2. CDR3 length: 16 residues. CDR3 protein: CASSVGLAGVQETQYF. The CDR3 nucleotides read TGTGCCAGCAGTGTGGGACTAGCGGGGGTCCAAGAGACCCAGTACTTC.

CDR3 region: CARNQGLRMDNQPQHF. As DNA, the CDR3 is TGTGCCAGGAATCAGGGACTTCGGATGGACAATCAGCCCCAGCATTTT. The chain uses TRBV12-3 or TRBV12-4 and TRBJ1-5; tentatively, D is TRBD1 (5 bases). V was cut by 9 bases and J by 3 bases, with 21 bases left in between. CDR3 length: 16 residues.

Many counts were recorded for this clonotype. The chain recombines TRBV20-1 with TRBJ1-2; D gene unclear. The CDR3 is 9 amino acids. V lost 4 bases, J lost 7 bases, and 4 bases lay in between. Germline-derived CDR1 and CDR2 are DFQATT and SNEGSKA (reference sequence). CDR3 in amino acids: CSAIVGYTF. CDR3 DNA sequence: TGCAGTGCTATTGTTGGCTACACCTTC.

The J gene is TRBJ1-5, the V gene TRBV28; maybe TRBD1 (6 bases). The ends were cut back, 6 bases at V and 6 bases at J, with 18 bases in the middle. CDR3 length: 15 residues. Germline loops: CDR1 MDHEN, CDR2 SYDVKM. The CDR3 DNA reads as TGTGCCAGCAGCGTGGGGGGGGCGCGTCTTCAGCCCCAGCATTTT. Translating gives CASSVGGARLQPQHF. Variable domain in full (rest from reference TRBV28 and TRBJ1-5): DVKVTQSSRYLVKRTGEKVFLECVQDMDHENMFWYRQDPGLGLRLIYFSYDVKMKEKGDIPEGYSVSREKKERFSLILESASTNQTSMYLCASSVGGARLQPQHFGDGTRLSIL.

The CDR3 is CASSLDSGWYNEQFF. The CDR3 DNA reads as TGTGCCAGCAGCTTAGATTCAGGTTGGTACAATGAGCAGTTCTTC. The chain carries TRBV7-2 and TRBJ2-1; no reliable D call. Germline assignment: CDR1 SGHTA and CDR2 FQGNSA. The CDR3 runs 15 residues. Trimming removed 1 base from V and 4 bases from J, with 11 bases in between.

This clonotype was counted ten times or more. The gene calls are TRBV2 and TRBJ2-7; D not resolved. The germline V and J ends were trimmed by 6 bases and 3 bases, with 12 bases remaining between them. The CDR3 is 13 residues long. Germline lookup yields CDR1 SNHLY and CDR2 FYNNEI. The CDR3 spells CASSPDGNYEQYF. DNA of the CDR3: TGTGCCAGCAGCCCGGACGGAAACTACGAGCAGTACTTC.

The chain joins TRBV20-1 to TRBJ2-2; D is undetermined. V lost 3 bases and J 7 bases, leaving 9 bases between the germline ends. The CDR3 extends over 12 amino acids. Germline values: CDR1 DFQATT, CDR2 SNEGSKA (reference sequence). CDR3 DNA: TGCAGTGCTAGGGCCCCAGGCGGGGAGCTGTTTTTT. This codes for CSARAPGGELFF.

The gene calls are TRBV24-1 and TRBJ2-2; D might be TRBD1 or TRBD2, each matching 5 bases. V lost 4 bases to trimming and J lost 6 bases, with 11 bases between them. From germline, CDR1 is KGHDR and CDR2 SFDVKD. The CDR3 contains 14 residues. The CDR3 loop is CATSEEGRSGELFF. In DNA, the CDR3 is TGTGCCACCAGTGAAGAGGGGCGTTCCGGGGAGCTGTTTTTT.

The chain carries TRBV15 and TRBJ1-6, with D unclear. CDR3 length equals 19 residues. CDR1 and CDR2 from the germline V gene are LNHNV and YYDKDF (reference sequence). Trimming took off 2 bases at V and 4 bases at J, with 21 bases between the two ends. The CDR3 DNA is TGTGCCACCAGCAGAAATCCCCCTGTTGCTATGGTTTATAATTCACCCCTCCACTTT. Protein: CATSRNPPVAMVYNSPLHF.

Of note for this clonotype: This may stem from a read error, because a much larger clone lies one nucleotide away. The chain uses TRBV27 and TRBJ1-1; 7 nucleotides align to TRBD1. This CDR3 has 15 amino acids. CDR1 MNHEY and CDR2 SMNVEV come from the germline V gene (reference sequence). The CDR3 here is CACSPRGHLNTEAFF. The CDR3 DNA is TGTGCCTGCAGTCCAAGGGGGCACCTGAACACTGAAGCTTTCTTT.

This clonotype has at least ten counts. The chain recombines TRBV20-1 with TRBJ2-7; maybe TRBD2 (5 bases). The germline V gene encodes CDR1 DFQATT and CDR2 SNEGSKA (reference sequence). V lost 0 bases and J 0 bases, leaving 15 bases between the germline ends. The CDR3 is 16 amino acids. The DNA of the CDR3 is TGCAGTGCTAGAGATTCGAGCGGCCTCCACTCCTACGAGCAGTACTTC. Translating it yields CSARDSSGLHSYEQYF.

This clonotype was detected many times. The chain has TRBV27 and TRBJ1-3, with 8 nucleotides matching TRBD1. After removal of 6 bases from V and 8 bases from J, the junction contained 6 bases not matched to a gene. Germline V gene lookup returns CDR1 MNHEY and CDR2 SMNVEV (reference sequence). This CDR3 is 13 amino acids long. The CDR3 spells CASSPDRGHTIYF. The CDR3 DNA follows: TGTGCCAGCAGCCCAGACAGGGGACACACCATATATTTT.

This clonotype was recorded many times. The chain combines TRBV20-1 with TRBJ1-2, with D perhaps matching TRBD1 (6 bases). The germline gives CDR1 DFQATT, CDR2 SNEGSKA (reference sequence). The CDR3 is 12 residues long. V was cut by 3 bases and J by 2 bases, with 7 bases left in between. The CDR3 protein is CSARTGNYGYTF. CDR3 in DNA: TGCAGTGCTAGGACAGGCAACTATGGCTACACCTTC.

Ten or more counts support this clonotype. The chain has TRBV29-1 and TRBJ1-2; D remains ambiguous. Germline-derived CDR1 and CDR2 are SQVTM and ANQGSEA. This CDR3 region has 12 residues. V was shortened by 2 bases and J by 12 bases, with 16 bases between the two germline ends. The CDR3 bases are TGCAGCGTTGAAAGAGAGGACGGCCTGCACACCTTC. Protein product: CSVEREDGLHTF. The whole variable domain, filled in from reference TRBV29-1 and TRBJ1-2, reads SAVISQKPSRDICQRGTSLTIQCQVDSQVTMMFWYRQQPGQSLTLIATANQGSEATYESGFVIDKFPISRPNLTFSTLTVSNMSPEDSSIYLCSVEREDGLHTFGSGTRLTVV.

This clonotype was observed a single time. A much larger clone differs by one base, so this may be a read error. J is TRBJ2-7 and V is TRBV4-1; a weak D match, TRBD1 (5 bases). The CDR3 is 17 amino acids. Germline-derived CDR1 and CDR2 are MGHRA and YSYEKL. The V and J ends lost 0 bases and 0 bases respectively, with 15 bases between them. The DNA for the CDR3 is TGCGCCAGCAGCCAAGATCCCCAGGGAAACGACTCCTACGAGCAGTACTTC. This codes for CASSQDPQGNDSYEQYF.

This clonotype was seen ten or more times. The chain carries TRBV12-3 or TRBV12-4 and TRBJ2-5, with D hard to call. The CDR3 covers 14 residues. Between the trimmed V and J ends, which lost 6 bases and 1 base, there was a span of 12 bases. The CDR3 spells CASSLRSSQETQYF. CDR3 DNA: TGTGCCAGCAGCCTAAGATCGAGCCAAGAGACCCAGTACTTC.

This clonotype was detected only a few times. The chain links TRBV12-3 or TRBV12-4 to TRBJ1-2; 7 nucleotides line up with TRBD1. The V gene end was trimmed by 1 base and the J gene end by 4 bases; junction bases not matched to a gene: 6. The CDR3 runs 15 residues. The CDR3 here is CASSLGQGGSYGYTF. The CDR3 DNA is TGTGCCAGCAGTTTAGGTCAGGGGGGAAGCTATGGCTACACCTTC.

V and J are TRBV7-2 and TRBJ2-5, with TRBD2 identical over 9 bases. Losses at the gene ends were 7 bases for V and 4 bases for J; bases not matched to a gene: 7. The germline gives CDR1 SGHTA, CDR2 FQGNSA. This CDR3 has 14 residues. The CDR3 reads CASTRGGYLETQYF. For the CDR3, the DNA is TGTGCCAGCACGCGGGGGGGCTACTTAGAGACCCAGTACTTC.

V gene TRBV20-1 combines with J gene TRBJ2-5; 10 nucleotides align to TRBD2. The junction had 8 bases not matched to a gene; V was cut back by 5 bases and J by 2 bases. In germline, CDR1 is DFQATT, CDR2 SNEGSKA (reference sequence). CDR3 length: 15 amino acids. CDR3 nucleotide sequence: TGCAGTGCTCACCTAGCGGGGGACATACAAGAGACCCAGTACTTC. As protein: CSAHLAGDIQETQYF.